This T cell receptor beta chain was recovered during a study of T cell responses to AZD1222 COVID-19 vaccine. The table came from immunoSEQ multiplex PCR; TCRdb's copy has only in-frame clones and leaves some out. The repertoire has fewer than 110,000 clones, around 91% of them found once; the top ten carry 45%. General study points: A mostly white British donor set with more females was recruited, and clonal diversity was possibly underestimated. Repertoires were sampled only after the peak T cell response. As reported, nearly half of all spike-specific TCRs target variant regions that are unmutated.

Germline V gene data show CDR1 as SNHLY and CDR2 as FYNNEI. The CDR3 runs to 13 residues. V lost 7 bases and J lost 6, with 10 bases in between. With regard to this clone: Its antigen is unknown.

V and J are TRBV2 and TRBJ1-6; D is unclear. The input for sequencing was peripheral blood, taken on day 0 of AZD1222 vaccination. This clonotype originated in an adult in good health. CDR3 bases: TGTGCCAGCATGACTATGACTAATTCACCCCTCCACTTT. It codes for CASMTMTNSPLHF.